Below are 14 T cell receptor beta chains sequenced from a single sample in a study of cytomegalovirus exposure and HLA in healthy donors. 13 Jbeta primers and 60 Vbeta primers were used for the PCR. Libraries were prepared by immunoSEQ multiplex PCR; TCRdb keeps only in-frame clonotypes and omits some of them. The sample consists of 80,000 to 95,000 clones, roughly 63% of them appearing once. Sequencing was carried out using PBMCs. Receptors were obtained from a woman aged 30 to 39 in good health and CMV-seronegative.

V gene TRBV28 combines with J gene TRBJ1-5; 9 nucleotides line up with TRBD1. Germline V gene data show CDR1 as MDHEN and CDR2 as SYDVKM. CDR3 length equals 14 residues. V shed 6 bases, J shed 3 bases, and the junction held 3 bases outside the gene matches. The CDR3 sequence is CASRGQGPNQPQHF. In nucleotides, the CDR3 is TGTGCCAGCAGGGGACAGGGCCCCAATCAGCCCCAGCATTTT.

The CDR3 sequence: CAISGSGNEQFF. The DNA of the CDR3 is TGTGCCATCAGCGGGAGTGGCAATGAGCAGTTCTTC. The V gene is TRBV10-3, the J gene TRBJ2-1; the D gene is possibly TRBD2 (6 bases). This CDR3 spans 12 amino acids. Trimming removed 6 bases from V and 6 bases from J, with 9 bases in between. Germline CDR1 is ENHRY and CDR2 is SYGVKD.

This clone was recorded at least ten times. The chain has TRBV7-9 and TRBJ1-2, with 9 bases matching TRBD1. The CDR3 is 14 residues long. Germline V gives CDR1 SEHNR, CDR2 FQNEAQ (reference sequence). V shed 5 bases, J shed 1 base, and the junction held 2 bases outside the gene matches. DNA of the CDR3: TGTGCCAGCAGCGGGGACAGGGTTAACTATGGCTACACCTTC. This sequence encodes CASSGDRVNYGYTF.

This chain uses TRBV30 with TRBJ1-2, with a tentative D call TRBD1 (6 bases). This CDR3 is 14 amino acids long. Trimming removed 3 bases from V and 2 bases from J, with 13 bases in between. Germline values: CDR1 GTSNPN, CDR2 SVGIG (reference sequence). DNA of the CDR3: TGTGCCTGGAGCAAAGCTGGGACAAACTATGGCTACACCTTC. Its translation is CAWSKAGTNYGYTF.

The V call is TRBV5-4, the J call TRBJ1-1, with TRBD1 matching over 7 bases. There are 14 residues in the CDR3. Germline V gene sequence: CDR1 SGHNT, CDR2 YYREEE (reference sequence). The junction had 6 bases not matched to a gene; V was cut back by 2 bases and J by 5 bases. The CDR3 sequence: CASSFSRGRTEAFF. CDR3 bases: TGTGCCAGCAGCTTTAGTAGGGGGCGGACTGAAGCTTTCTTT.

The chain combines TRBV6-4 with TRBJ1-1; D is unresolved. The germline V gene has CDR1 MRHNA and CDR2 SNTAGT. With 7 bases removed from V and 3 bases from J, the gap between germline ends came to 9 bases. The length of the CDR3 is 12 residues. CDR3 sequence: CASIWADTEAFF. The CDR3 bases are TGTGCCAGCATTTGGGCAGACACTGAAGCTTTCTTT.

This clone has more than one count but fewer than ten. The chain uses TRBV29-1 and TRBJ2-1, with D maybe TRBD2 (6 bases). Between the trimmed V and J ends, which lost 7 bases and 1 base, there was a span of 11 bases. Germline V CDR1 and CDR2: SQVTM, ANQGSEA. CDR3 length equals 13 residues. CDR3 sequence reads: CSAGAGSYNEQFF. CDR3 DNA: TGCAGCGCCGGTGCGGGGTCCTACAATGAGCAGTTCTTC.

This clone was seen a handful of times. The J gene is TRBJ1-3, the V gene TRBV11-2; D perhaps matches TRBD1 (5 bases). V was shortened by 6 bases and J by 0 bases, with 12 bases between the two germline ends. In germline, CDR1 is SGHAT, CDR2 FQNNGV. The CDR3 is 15 amino acids. Written as DNA, the CDR3 is TGTGCCAGCAGGGGGCCAGCTCCCTCTGGAAACACCATATATTTT. It is translated as CASRGPAPSGNTIYF.

This clone appeared once. The rearrangement uses TRBV7-2 and TRBJ2-1, with TRBD2 identical over 11 bases. The CDR3 runs to 16 residues. The germline V gene has CDR1 SGHTA and CDR2 FQGNSA. V dropped 0 bases and J dropped 7; count of bases not matched to a gene: 5. CDR3 in DNA: TGTGCCAGCAGCTTAGCCGCTAGCGGGGGGAGGAATGAGCAGTTCTTC. The encoded protein is CASSLAASGGRNEQFF.

The chain couples TRBV6-6 to TRBJ1-2; no definite D call. Germline-derived CDR1 and CDR2 are MNHNY and SVGAGI (reference sequence). This CDR3 has 13 amino acids. Trimming pared 1 base from V and 2 bases from J, leaving 5 bases between. CDR3 residues: CASSYLSNYGYTF. The CDR3 DNA sequence: TGTGCCAGCAGTTACTTAAGCAACTATGGCTACACCTTC.

This chain links TRBV15 with TRBJ1-2, with D tentatively TRBD1 (6 bases). The length of the CDR3 is 15 residues. Trimming stripped 0 bases from V and 8 bases from J, with 16 bases between. Per germline, CDR1 LNHNV and CDR2 YYDKDF (reference sequence). CDR3 region: CATSRESQGISGYTF. The CDR3 nucleotides are TGTGCCACCAGCAGAGAGTCACAGGGTATAAGCGGCTACACCTTC.

This clone was seen just once. The rearrangement joins TRBV5-1 to TRBJ1-5, with a weak D call TRBD1 (5 bases). The CDR3 spans 14 residues. Looked up from germline, CDR1 is SGHRS and CDR2 is YFSETQ. Trimming removed 4 bases at V and 7 bases at J, with 15 bases between. The CDR3 DNA is TGCGCCAGCAGCCCGCTAGGGGCAGGACAGCCCCAGCATTTT. Protein: CASSPLGAGQPQHF.

The chain couples TRBV7-6 to TRBJ2-7, with 10 positions matching TRBD2. The junction had 9 bases not matched to a gene; V was cut back by 5 bases and J by 2 bases. Germline V lookup: CDR1 SGHVS, CDR2 FNYEAQ. CDR3 size: 16 residues. CDR3 DNA sequence: TGTGCCAGCAGCATTCGGACTAGCGGTTCCCCCTACGAGCAGTACTTC. Amino acids: CASSIRTSGSPYEQYF.

This clone has more than one count but fewer than ten. The rearrangement uses TRBV9 and TRBJ2-2; D gene unclear. CDR1 is SGDLS, CDR2 YYNGEE, per germline. The V and J ends lost 0 bases and 4 bases respectively, with 10 bases between them. The CDR3 contains 15 residues. This chain's CDR3 is CASSVASSGTGELFF. The CDR3 bases are TGTGCCAGCAGCGTAGCTTCATCGGGCACCGGGGAGCTGTTTTTT.